This T cell receptor (beta chain) came from a study of neurological immune-mediated disorders. Points from the study as a whole: Phylogenetically, 18 of 34 multiple sclerosis patients' repertoires fell into one related-CDR3 cluster, a possible signature.

V was pared by 2 bases and J by 6 bases, with 11 bases between. The CDR3 has 14 amino acids. The germline gives CDR1 MDHEN, CDR2 SYDVKM. Many counts were recorded for this clonotype. Its specificity is not known. The authors made cDNA by 5'RACE with 10-nucleotide random UMIs. One entry per CDR3 protein results from TCRdb running MiXCR on the 5' RACE reads. Of about 40,000 distinct CDR3 sequences in the sample, 2.5% were seen once. The gene calls are TRBV28 and TRBJ1-5; maybe TRBD1 (5 bases). The clonotype comes from a man aged 50 to 60 with multiple sclerosis. The source material was PBMCs. The CDR3 DNA follows: TGTGCCAGCAGTTTACTTCAGGGCGGTCAGCCCCAGCATTTT. Its translation: CASSLLQGGQPQHF.